Sequencing of this T cell receptor beta chain was carried out in a study of response to subunit inactivated influenza vaccine (dated by TCRdb to 2016 to 2019). Regarding the research as a whole: Deep quantitative T cell receptor repertoire profiling was used in the study to track responses to a trivalent subunit inactivated influenza vaccine.

Broader findings and caveats from the paper: The authors suggested that each seasonal influenza vaccination may recruit only a limited number of new T cells.

Ten or more counts support this clonotype. Its antigen remains undetermined. Base quality data are lacking; no much larger clone is found one base away. Library preparation used RT-PCR. Instrument on record: Illumina HiSeq 2500. TCRdb reprocessed the public reads (quality trimming at Q25 with fastp, clone calling with MiXCR) and kept in-frame beta chains. Entries that share a CDR3 protein sequence are merged under the most common genes and DNA. Here the sample has approximately 730,000 distinct CDR3 sequences; about 15% occur a single time. Clones ranked in the top ten supply approximately 7% of the sample. Specimen: PBMCs from blood, collected about 14 days before vaccination. The source is a man aged 45-65 years who received an inactivated influenza vaccine. Donor details come from another sample of the same person, matched by shared clones.

For the CDR3, the sequence is CASSYSREVETQYF. Here is the DNA: TGTGCCAGCAGTTACTCGCGGGAGGTAGAGACCCAGTACTTC. The sequence joins TRBV6-2 or TRBV6-3 to TRBJ2-5, and 8 junction bases match TRBD2. Trimming takes 0 bases off V and 4 bases off J; junction bases not matched to a gene: 1. The germline V gene gives CDR1 as MNHEY and CDR2 as SVGEGT. From its cysteine to its phenylalanine, the CDR3 spans 14 amino acids. The CDR3 DNA has 42 bases and is translated from base 1.